This T cell receptor beta chain was obtained from a study of T cells expressing NK-cell markers. At the level of the study: According to the study, TCR beta repertoires originated from sorted CD3+CD56+NKG2C+, CD3+CD56+NKG2C- and CD3+CD56-NKG2C+ T cells. Seropositivity for HCMV was found in seven of the eight sequenced donors, with one seronegative. Study results and limitations: For over five donors, the dominant NKG2C+ clonotypes made up about 1.0-7.5% of their CD8+ T cells.

TCRdb re-called the 5' RACE reads; every CDR3 protein appears as one record, without DNA. The sample includes 300,000 to 450,000 distinct CDR3 sequences. With respect to this clonotype: Its antigen is still unknown.

The sequence was collected from a man aged 18-75 years in good health. The sequencing input was blood T cells: a sorted CD56 or NKG2C T cell subset, CD4+ or CD8+ T cells, or bulk PBMC T cells (not recorded which).

CDR3 loop: CASSPDFGRGRDNEQFF. The gene calls are TRBV5-1 and TRBJ2-1; the TCRdb D gene call, TRBD2, has no DNA to confirm it. Germline V gene sequence: CDR1 SGHRS, CDR2 YFSETQ. The CDR3 totals 17 residues.